Presented here are 18 T cell receptor beta chains from one specimen sequenced in a study of blood T cell repertoires in COVID-19. Using immunoSEQ multiplex PCR, the repertoire was profiled, and TCRdb retains in-frame clones only, with some absent. The sample contains about 60,000 clones, approximately 86% of which appear only once. Sequenced input: peripheral blood. These receptors came from a man aged 50-60 years with active COVID-19.

The chain's CDR3 is CASSLNRQGSPGNTIYF. The CDR3 nucleotides read TGTGCCAGCAGCTTAAATCGACAGGGCAGTCCTGGAAACACCATATATTTT. This chain joins TRBV9 and TRBJ1-3; 7 bases fit TRBD1. The CDR3 is 17 amino acids. Germline trimming cut 4 bases from V and 2 bases from J; bases unmatched to any gene: 12. CDR1 SGDLS and CDR2 YYNGEE come from the germline V gene.

The rearrangement uses TRBV19 and TRBJ1-4, with D possibly being TRBD1 (5 bases). CDR1 LNHDA and CDR2 SQIVND come from the germline V gene (reference sequence). Trimming removed 10 bases at V and 1 base at J, with 10 bases between. The CDR3 has 13 residues. CDR3 nucleotide sequence: TGTGCCACATCAGGGTTAACTAATGAAAAACTGTTTTTT. It translates to CATSGLTNEKLFF.

The chain links TRBV19 to TRBJ1-5, with 12 bases identical to TRBD1. With 4 bases clipped from V and 2 bases from J, the junction kept 3 bases outside the gene matches. The germline V gene has CDR1 LNHDA and CDR2 SQIVND (reference sequence). The CDR3 loop spans 16 amino acids. For the CDR3, the DNA is TGTGCCAGTAGTACGGGACAGGGGGCTGGCAATCAGCCCCAGCATTTT. This translates into CASSTGQGAGNQPQHF.

The V call is TRBV3-1 (or the pseudogene TRBV3-2), the J call TRBJ2-5; D is unclear. CDR3 length equals 15 residues. The germline V gene encodes CDR1 LGHDT and CDR2 YNNKEL (reference sequence). V lost 4 bases and J 1 base, leaving 13 bases between the germline ends. As DNA, the CDR3 is TGTGCCAGCAGCCCCACCTTTCGGAGCCAAGAGACCCAGTACTTC. This sequence encodes CASSPTFRSQETQYF.

The CDR3 DNA is TGTGCCAGCAGCTTAGAACAGGGTGTATCACCCCTCCACTTT. Protein product: CASSLEQGVSPLHF. The chain couples TRBV13 to TRBJ1-6; the D gene is possibly TRBD1 (6 bases). V was trimmed by 1 base and J by 10 bases, leaving 11 bases between them. The CDR3 runs 14 residues. CDR1 and CDR2 from the germline V gene are PRHDT and FYEKMQ (reference sequence).

Here the CDR3 reads CAWSPPDRLNQPQHF. In DNA, the CDR3 is TGTGCCTGGAGTCCCCCCGACAGATTGAATCAGCCCCAGCATTTT. The V and J genes are TRBV30 and TRBJ1-5; possibly TRBD1 for D (5 bases). CDR1 is GTSNPN and CDR2 is SVGIG in the germline V gene (reference sequence). The V end lost 2 bases, the J end lost 4 bases, and 15 bases lay between the germline ends. CDR3 length: 15 amino acids.

The rearrangement uses TRBV30 and TRBJ2-1; D is unresolved. The CDR3 totals 14 residues. The ends were cut back, 4 bases at V and 0 bases at J, with 10 bases in the middle. Germline V gene sequence: CDR1 GTSNPN, CDR2 SVGIG (reference sequence). The CDR3 is CAWTGPYSYNEQFF. CDR3 coding DNA: TGTGCCTGGACTGGGCCTTACTCCTACAATGAGCAGTTCTTC.

V gene TRBV5-4 combines with J gene TRBJ2-7; 11 positions match TRBD1. Per germline, CDR1 SGHNT and CDR2 YYREEE (reference sequence). This CDR3 is 15 amino acids long. Trimming cost V 4 bases and J 4 bases; bases outside gene matches: 7. The CDR3 DNA reads as TGTGCCAGCAGCCGTACCGGGACAGGGGGTTACGAGCAGTACTTC. This gives the protein CASSRTGTGGYEQYF.

This sequence joins TRBV5-4 and TRBJ2-1, with a tentative D call TRBD2 (7 bases). The V and J ends lost 5 bases and 8 bases respectively, with 14 bases between them. In germline, CDR1 is SGHNT, CDR2 YYREEE (reference sequence). This CDR3 spans 13 amino acids. The CDR3 protein is CASRPQGRDEQFF. For the CDR3, the DNA is TGTGCCAGCAGGCCCCAGGGGAGGGATGAGCAGTTCTTC. Variable domain in full (rest from reference TRBV5-4 and TRBJ2-1): ETGVTQSPTHLIKTRGQQVTLRCSSQSGHNTVSWYQQALGQGPQFIFQYYREEENGRGNFPPRFSGLQFPNYSSELNVNALELDDSALYLCASRPQGRDEQFFGPGTRLTVL.

The chain joins TRBV6-5 to TRBJ2-7; D is ambiguous. This CDR3 is 15 amino acids long. The germline V and J ends were trimmed by 8 bases and 3 bases, with 20 bases remaining between them. Looked up from germline, CDR1 is MNHEY and CDR2 is SVGAGI. The CDR3 protein is CASRQVMQDVYEQYF. CDR3 in DNA: TGTGCCAGCCGGCAGGTTATGCAGGATGTCTACGAGCAGTACTTC.

The chain recombines TRBV10-3 with TRBJ1-6; D perhaps matches TRBD1 (5 bases). Germline V lookup: CDR1 ENHRY, CDR2 SYGVKD. The V end lost 6 bases, the J end lost 7 bases, and 16 bases lay between the germline ends. The CDR3 loop spans 15 amino acids. The CDR3 coding sequence is TGTGCCATCAGCGCCGCGTCGGACATCAATTCACCCCTCCACTTT. This gives the protein CAISAASDINSPLHF.

The rearrangement uses TRBV7-9 and TRBJ2-5, with 11 bases that match TRBD2. Trimming cost V 5 bases and J 1 base; bases outside gene matches: 6. Germline CDR1 is SEHNR and CDR2 is FQNEAQ (reference sequence). The CDR3 covers 16 residues. CDR3 residues: CASSNLLAGAQETQYF. CDR3 sequence (DNA): TGTGCCAGCAGCAACTTACTAGCGGGGGCCCAAGAGACCCAGTACTTC.

This sequence joins TRBV3-1 (or the pseudogene TRBV3-2) and TRBJ2-1, with 11 positions matching TRBD2. The CDR3 consists of 15 residues. V shed 1 base, J shed 5 bases, and the junction held 1 base outside the gene matches. In germline, CDR1 is LGHDT, CDR2 YNNKEL (reference sequence). This chain's CDR3 is CASSQGGLADNEQFF. The DNA of the CDR3 is TGTGCCAGCAGCCAAGGGGGACTAGCGGACAATGAGCAGTTCTTC.

The chain links TRBV4-1 to TRBJ1-2; possibly TRBD1 for D (5 bases). CDR3 length: 12 residues. The germline V gene encodes CDR1 MGHRA and CDR2 YSYEKL. The CDR3 nucleotides read TGCGAAGACGGAGGGCTCCCAGGGAGCTACACCTTC. Its protein product is CEDGGLPGSYTF.

V is TRBV18 and J is TRBJ2-7; TRBD1 is a possible D gene (6 bases). This CDR3 region has 14 residues. Looked up from germline, CDR1 is KGHSH and CDR2 is LQKENI. Trimming took 3 bases from V and 2 from J, leaving 11 bases between them. CDR3 nucleotide sequence: TGTGCCAGCTCACCTCAAGGGGGTCCCTACGAGCAGTACTTC. It encodes CASSPQGGPYEQYF.

The chain links TRBV3-1 (or the pseudogene TRBV3-2) to TRBJ2-1; TRBD2 aligns across 7 bases. Germline-derived CDR1 and CDR2 are LGHDT and YNNKEL (reference sequence). After removal of 7 bases from V and 9 bases from J, the junction contained 6 bases not matched to a gene. CDR3 length: 12 amino acids. CDR3 sequence reads: CASTSGGGEQFF. In DNA form, the CDR3 reads TGTGCCAGCACCTCGGGGGGAGGTGAGCAGTTCTTC.

This clone occurred once. This chain connects TRBV11-2 to TRBJ1-1; D might be TRBD1 (6 bases). With 1 base removed from V and 0 bases from J, the gap between germline ends came to 6 bases. The CDR3 covers 14 residues. Germline V gives CDR1 SGHAT, CDR2 FQNNGV. The CDR3 DNA follows: TGTGCCAGCAGCTTAGGGGACATGAACACTGAAGCTTTCTTT. Its translation is CASSLGDMNTEAFF.

The rearrangement joins TRBV2 to TRBJ1-2; D is undetermined. The CDR3 is 12 residues long. The germline gives CDR1 SNHLY, CDR2 FYNNEI. V dropped 5 bases and J dropped 3 bases, with 7 bases sitting between them. The CDR3 region is CASSSDDYGYTF. The CDR3 bases are TGTGCCAGCAGTAGCGACGACTATGGCTACACCTTC.